This passage covers 6 T cell receptor beta chains from one sample sequenced in a study of blood T cell repertoires in COVID-19. Some clones are missing from TCRdb's copy, which holds only in-frame ones; the method was immunoSEQ multiplex PCR. The repertoire consists of 90,000 to 130,000 clones, with about 80% occurring once and the leading ten covering 3% to 4.5%. Sequenced: peripheral blood. The receptors come from a woman of 80 years or more with acute or convalescent COVID-19.

This chain joins TRBV5-6 and TRBJ1-3, with a tentative D call TRBD1 (6 bases). The CDR3 contains 16 residues. Germline V gene sequence: CDR1 SGHDT, CDR2 YYEEEE. V lost 6 bases to trimming and J lost 4 bases, with 20 bases between them. The CDR3 nucleotides read TGTGCCAGCATCCATAGGGCGGGGGCTGACGGAAACACCATATATTTT. It encodes CASIHRAGADGNTIYF.

This chain joins TRBV24-1 and TRBJ2-3; a weak D match, TRBD1 (5 bases). In germline, CDR1 is KGHDR, CDR2 SFDVKD. The CDR3 is 13 residues long. The V end lost 4 bases, the J end lost 6 bases, and 10 bases lay between the germline ends. The chain's CDR3 is CATSDTGFDTQYF. The CDR3 region has the DNA TGTGCCACCAGTGACACAGGTTTTGATACGCAGTATTTT.

This clone was seen more than once but under ten times. V gene TRBV14 combines with J gene TRBJ2-5; possibly TRBD2 for D (6 bases). The V end was cut by 2 bases, the J end by 0 bases, with 10 bases between. The germline gives CDR1 SGHDN, CDR2 FVKESK. The CDR3 totals 15 residues. CDR3 region: CASSQQSGYQETQYF. CDR3 nucleotide sequence: TGTGCCAGCAGCCAACAAAGCGGGTACCAAGAGACCCAGTACTTC. Full variable domain (missing parts from reference TRBV14 and TRBJ2-5): EAGVTQFPSHSVIEKGQTVTLRCDPISGHDNLYWYRRVMGKEIKFLLHFVKESKQDESGMPNNRFLAERTGGTYSTLKVQPAELEDSGVYFCASSQQSGYQETQYFGPGTRLLVL.

J is TRBJ1-1 and V is TRBV7-3; 10 nucleotides line up with TRBD1. Germline CDR1 and CDR2: SGHTA and FQGTGA. The CDR3 runs 13 residues. Trimming cost V 5 bases and J 11 bases; bases outside gene matches: 8. DNA for the CDR3: TGTGCCAGCAGCAGAGACAGGGGGCAGTTGGCTTTCTTT. Protein: CASSRDRGQLAFF. The full variable domain, with the rest looked up from reference TRBV7-3 and TRBJ1-1, is GAGVSQTPSNKVTEKGKYVELRCDPISGHTALYWYRQSLGQGPEFLIYFQGTGAADDSGLPNDRFFAVRPEGSVSTLKIQRTERGDSAVYLCASSRDRGQLAFFGQGTRLTVV.

The CDR3 sequence: CASSPDTGELFF. In nucleotides, the CDR3 is TGTGCCAGCAGTCCCGACACCGGGGAGCTGTTTTTT. J is TRBJ2-2 and V is TRBV12-3 or TRBV12-4; D gene ambiguous. The V gene lost 5 bases and the J gene lost 3 bases, with 4 bases spanning the gap. The CDR3 runs to 12 residues.

The chain is built from TRBV11-2 and TRBJ1-2, with D unresolved. CDR3 length: 14 residues. V shed 5 bases and J shed 1 base, with 11 bases lying between them. The V gene's germline CDR1 is SGHAT and CDR2 FQNNGV. The CDR3 reads CASSRLMVNYGYTF. CDR3 sequence (DNA): TGTGCCAGCAGCCGACTTATGGTTAACTATGGCTACACCTTC.